This TCR beta chain was captured by sequencing in a study of cytomegalovirus exposure and HLA in healthy donors. Overall study context: HLA-typed donors contributed 65 million to 85 million unique TCRs, which were held in an early data release.

When sampled, the donors appeared nominally healthy, though they likely had unrecorded immune exposures. Amplification used 60 Vbeta primers and 13 Jbeta primers. Here immunoSEQ multiplex PCR was the method, and the copy in TCRdb shows in-frame clones only, minus some. The sample comprises around 220,000 clones, 60% to 80% of which are singletons, and roughly 2% rests with the top ten. Germline CDR1 is SGHVS and CDR2 is FNYEAQ. CDR3 length: 15 residues. With 2 bases clipped from V and 1 base from J, the junction kept 2 bases outside the gene matches. General study points: Analysis was performed later, and it showed HLA-associated TCR beta chains to be more clonally expanded than equally common others. An analysis that was carried out later associated some 17,000 TCR beta sequences with HLA alleles at 0.05 false discovery rate.

Concerning this clone: Its cognate antigen is unknown.

This receptor was identified in a man younger than 35 in good health and CMV-seronegative. The chain combines TRBV7-6 with TRBJ2-5; 9 bases match TRBD2. Sequencing was done on a sample of PBMCs. CDR3 sequence reads: CASSLTAGGQETQYF. CDR3 sequence (DNA): TGTGCCAGCAGCTTAACAGCGGGGGGCCAAGAGACCCAGTACTTC.